This TCR beta chain stems from a study of response to subunit inactivated influenza vaccine. TCRdb used MiXCR to reprocess the RT-PCR reads, holding one entry per CDR3 protein. Counted here are hundreds of thousands of distinct CDR3 sequences, under 20% occurring once; the ten biggest clones make up approximately 10%. This receptor was taken from a man in his fifties who received an inactivated influenza vaccine. The sample in question was PBMCs from blood, obtained about 5 days after vaccination.

CDR3 DNA: TGTGCCAGCAGCCCTAGTGGTTTTGGGGAGCTGTTTTTT. This sequence encodes CASSPSGFGELFF. V is TRBV7-2 and J is TRBJ2-2; D unresolved. In germline, CDR1 is SGHTA, CDR2 FQGNSA. There are 13 residues in the CDR3. The V end was cut by 5 bases, the J end by 8 bases, with 12 bases between.